The 14 T cell receptor beta chains reported below all come from one sample, sequenced in a study of beta chain features in type 1 diabetes (dated by TCRdb to 2016 to 2019). Broad study findings and their caveats: Type 1 diabetes patients showed a moderate but significant shortening of TCRB CDR3 length in all four CD4+ subsets.

No antigens are known for them. The method behind the library was the immunoSEQ multiplex PCR assay. The entire amount of isolated RNA was reverse transcribed using the High Capacity cDNA Reverse Transcription Kit, so the sequenced TCRB transcripts were expressed ones. This immuneACCESS table, as held by TCRdb, lists in-frame sequences with V and J called but not all clones. Of the missing ones, under half trace to an unresolved V gene in checked studies; the others have no known cause. The sample includes under 150,000 clones, with 9% observed a single time. 0.75% of the sample is in the top ten clones. The specimen sequenced was central memory CD4+ T cells from blood. The receptors originated from a man aged 30 to 39 with type 1 diabetes.

This clone was counted between two and nine times. This chain uses TRBV4-2 with TRBJ2-7, with TRBD1 matching 7 bases. With V trimmed by 4 bases and J by 0 bases, 6 bases remained unmatched. Germline V CDR1 and CDR2: LGHNA, YNFKEQ. The CDR3 extends over 15 amino acids. The DNA of the CDR3 is TGTGCCAGCAGCCCAGAACGGGACAGCTCCTACGAGCAGTACTTC. Translated: CASSPERDSSYEQYF.

The chain has TRBV2 and TRBJ2-5, with D maybe TRBD1 (5 bases). CDR1 is SNHLY and CDR2 is FYNNEI in the germline V gene. There are 13 residues in the CDR3. V was shortened by 4 bases and J by 3 bases, with 9 bases between the two germline ends. CDR3 region: CASSVLGEETQYF. CDR3 coding DNA: TGTGCCAGCAGTGTGTTAGGGGAAGAGACCCAGTACTTC.

The genes are TRBV5-6 and TRBJ2-7, with unresolved D. CDR3 length: 13 residues. The germline V gene encodes CDR1 SGHDT and CDR2 YYEEEE. V was shortened by 3 bases and J by 4 bases, with 11 bases between the two germline ends. Here the CDR3 reads CASSYGDRYEQYF. The DNA for the CDR3 is TGTGCCAGCAGCTATGGAGATCGGTACGAGCAGTACTTC.

V and J are TRBV2 and TRBJ2-7, with TRBD1 identical over 9 bases. V was pared by 7 bases and J by 0 bases, with 4 bases of the junction left unmatched. The CDR3 extends over 14 amino acids. CDR1 SNHLY and CDR2 FYNNEI come from the germline V gene. CDR3 DNA sequence: TGTGCCAGCAAAGGGACAGGGAACTCCTACGAGCAGTACTTC. It yields the protein CASKGTGNSYEQYF.

In its sample, this clone was seen a few times. V gene TRBV28 combines with J gene TRBJ2-3, with TRBD2 matching 8 bases. CDR1 and CDR2 (germline): MDHEN, SYDVKM. V was clipped by 4 bases and J by 5 bases; unmatched bases: 8. This CDR3 is built from 15 residues. CDR3 protein: CASSSLAGRGDTQYF. CDR3 sequence (DNA): TGTGCCAGCAGTTCGTTAGCGGGGCGGGGAGATACGCAGTATTTT.

This clone was counted many times. This rearrangement joins TRBV2 to TRBJ1-4; a weak D match, TRBD1 (5 bases). V was trimmed by 1 base and J by 11 bases, leaving 14 bases between them. The CDR3 is made up of 14 amino acids. Per germline, CDR1 SNHLY and CDR2 FYNNEI. DNA for the CDR3: TGTGCCAGCAGTGAAGAGCAGGGTATGGTGAAACTGTTTTTT. Encoded protein: CASSEEQGMVKLFF.

J is TRBJ2-4 and V is TRBV6-5, with D possibly matching TRBD1 (6 bases). The germline V and J ends were trimmed by 5 bases and 3 bases, with 14 bases remaining between them. The CDR3 extends over 15 amino acids. Germline V lookup: CDR1 MNHEY, CDR2 SVGAGI. The DNA of the CDR3 is TGTGCCAGCAGTCGCCGGGACACTCTCAAAAACATTCAGTACTTC. Residues: CASSRRDTLKNIQYF.

This clone was counted between two and nine times. The V gene is TRBV6-6, the J gene TRBJ2-3; 7 bases map to TRBD1. CDR1 is MNHNY and CDR2 is SVGAGI in the germline V gene (reference sequence). The CDR3 spans 14 residues. J gave up 4 bases and V 4 bases, and 5 bases lay outside the gene matches. CDR3 region: CASSSPGGADTQYF. For the CDR3, the DNA is TGTGCCAGCAGTTCCCCAGGGGGAGCAGATACGCAGTATTTT.

This clone was seen a handful of times. The chain couples TRBV7-3 to TRBJ2-5, with D perhaps TRBD2 (6 bases). The V end was cut by 6 bases, the J end by 5 bases, with 19 bases between. Germline V gene data show CDR1 as SGHTA and CDR2 as FQGTGA. The CDR3 runs 15 residues. This CDR3 is CASRNPGVGLETQYF. Here the CDR3 DNA reads TGTGCCAGCAGAAATCCGGGGGTCGGCCTGGAGACCCAGTACTTC. Full variable domain (remainder filled in from reference TRBV7-3 and TRBJ2-5): GAGVSQTPSNKVTEKGKYVELRCDPISGHTALYWYRQSLGQGPEFLIYFQGTGAADDSGLPNDRFFAVRPEGSVSTLKIQRTERGDSAVYLCASRNPGVGLETQYFGPGTRLLVL.

The chain recombines TRBV28 with TRBJ1-5, with 7 bases aligning to TRBD1. Trimming cost V 10 bases and J 2 bases; bases outside gene matches: 8. This CDR3 comprises 14 residues. Germline CDR1 MDHEN, CDR2 SYDVKM. The CDR3 here is CATCATGGNQPQHF. Written as DNA, the CDR3 is TGTGCCACCTGCGCTACAGGGGGCAATCAGCCCCAGCATTTT.

This chain uses TRBV9 with TRBJ1-6; unclear D gene. Germline lookup yields CDR1 SGDLS and CDR2 YYNGEE. The CDR3 loop spans 12 amino acids. With 2 bases removed from V and 10 bases from J, the gap between germline ends came to 7 bases. The chain's CDR3 is CASSVLGSPLHF. CDR3 nucleotide sequence: TGTGCCAGCAGCGTCCTCGGGTCACCCCTCCACTTT.

The gene calls are TRBV7-9 and TRBJ2-6, with unresolved D. The germline V gene encodes CDR1 SEHNR and CDR2 FQNEAQ (reference sequence). Trimming left V 7 bases short and J 0 bases short, with 7 bases between. The CDR3 has 14 residues. CDR3 protein: CASTVVSGANVLTF. DNA of the CDR3: TGTGCCAGCACTGTAGTCTCTGGGGCCAACGTCCTGACTTTC.

This clone was seen more than once but under ten times. CDR3 DNA: TGCAGTCTTAGCGGGGGCGGCAATGAGCAGTTCTTC. Translated, it gives CSLSGGGNEQFF. V is TRBV29-1 and J is TRBJ2-1; TRBD2 agrees at 9 bases. From germline, CDR1 is SQVTM and CDR2 ANQGSEA. The CDR3 is 12 residues long.

The chain uses TRBV2 and TRBJ2-7; a weak D match, TRBD1 (5 bases). V gave up 6 bases and J gave up 6 bases, with 15 bases separating them. In germline, CDR1 is SNHLY, CDR2 FYNNEI. The CDR3 is 13 residues long. CDR3 residues: CASRIQVDREQYF. The CDR3 coding sequence is TGTGCCAGCAGAATACAGGTGGATCGCGAGCAGTACTTC.